These 9 T cell receptor beta chains originate from one sample sequenced in a study of T-cell reconstitution after alpha-beta-depleted transplantation in children. During its preparation, the TCRbeta library received unique molecular identifiers. MiXCR, run by TCRdb on the PCR reads, gives a single entry per CDR3 protein. The top ten hold less than 30% of the sample, which has hundreds of thousands of distinct CDR3 sequences, about 16% seen once. Source: PBMCs, mostly from graft donor cells, taken 360 days after TCRalphabeta/CD19-depleted stem cell transplant. These receptors came from a boy in the first two years of life who had a stem cell transplant for Wiskott-Aldrich syndrome, so the T cells may come from the graft donor.

In its sample, this clonotype was seen a few times. V gene TRBV29-1 combines with J gene TRBJ2-3, with 8 bases fitting TRBD2. This CDR3 region has 16 residues. After removal of 4 bases from V and 5 bases from J, the junction contained 14 bases not matched to a gene. The germline gives CDR1 SQVTM, CDR2 ANQGSEA. The CDR3 DNA follows: TGCAGCGTTGTAAGCGGGAGAAGAGGATCTGGAGATACGCAGTATTTT. It codes for CSVVSGRRGSGDTQYF.

The J gene is TRBJ2-5, the V gene TRBV4-3; a weak D match, TRBD1 (5 bases). Trimming left V 0 bases short and J 2 bases short, with 13 bases between. This CDR3 comprises 16 residues. Germline values: CDR1 LGHNA, CDR2 YSLEER. Written as DNA, the CDR3 is TGCGCCAGCAGCCAAGAAAGTTCCGACAGACAAGAGACCCAGTACTTC. Its protein product is CASSQESSDRQETQYF.

The chain couples TRBV5-1 to TRBJ2-7; 8 nucleotides align to TRBD2. This CDR3 has 18 amino acids. J gave up 0 bases and V 0 bases, and 11 bases lay outside the gene matches. Germline V lookup: CDR1 SGHRS, CDR2 YFSETQ. CDR3 amino acids: CASSLGFPPSGFSYEQYF. The DNA of the CDR3 is TGCGCCAGCAGCTTGGGGTTCCCCCCTAGCGGGTTCTCCTACGAGCAGTACTTC.

This chain connects TRBV28 to TRBJ2-7; possible D gene TRBD1, 5 bases. V dropped 6 bases and J dropped 1 base, with 19 bases sitting between them. Germline assignment: CDR1 MDHEN and CDR2 SYDVKM. This CDR3 comprises 16 residues. The CDR3 coding sequence is TGTGCCAGCAGAACTTGGACAAGGCCTCTTTCCTACGAGCAGTACTTC. It encodes CASRTWTRPLSYEQYF.

The V gene is TRBV9, the J gene TRBJ2-5, with 11 positions matching TRBD2. Trimming at V came to 5 bases and at J to 2 bases, leaving 5 bases not matched to a gene. The CDR3 runs to 15 residues. Germline lookup yields CDR1 SGDLS and CDR2 YYNGEE. The DNA of the CDR3 is TGTGCCAGCAGTGGGACTAGCGGAATTCAAGAGACCCAGTACTTC. This sequence encodes CASSGTSGIQETQYF.

The genes are TRBV20-1 and TRBJ2-2; possible D gene TRBD2, 5 bases. The CDR3 extends over 14 amino acids. The V gene lost 2 bases and the J gene lost 6 bases, with 13 bases spanning the gap. Looked up from germline, CDR1 is DFQATT and CDR2 is SNEGSKA (reference sequence). The CDR3 DNA sequence: TGCAGTGCTAGAACTAGGTTCTACGCCGGGGAGCTGTTTTTT. Protein sequence: CSARTRFYAGELFF.

This clonotype was detected only a few times. The chain is built from TRBV20-1 and TRBJ2-5, with D possibly matching TRBD2 (5 bases). This CDR3 has 14 residues. Germline CDR1 and CDR2: DFQATT and SNEGSKA (reference sequence). Trimming took 1 base from V and 9 from J, leaving 18 bases between them. The DNA for the CDR3 is TGCAGTGCTAGAGTTCCTTCTGTGTTGAGGGCCCAGTACTTC. This sequence encodes CSARVPSVLRAQYF.

The DNA for the CDR3 is TGTGCCAGCAGTGTTAGGGGGACTTTCGGCACAGGCGGGGAGCTGTTTTTT. Residues: CASSVRGTFGTGGELFF. The chain employs TRBV2 and TRBJ2-2; D could derive from TRBD1 or TRBD2 (6 bases each). V shed 4 bases and J shed 7 bases, with 22 bases lying between them. The CDR3 has 17 amino acids. Germline values: CDR1 SNHLY, CDR2 FYNNEI.

This sequence joins TRBV5-6 and TRBJ2-7; D remains ambiguous. The CDR3 is made up of 15 amino acids. Germline CDR1 is SGHDT and CDR2 is YYEEEE. V lost 2 bases and J lost 0, with 12 bases in between. The CDR3 region is CASSFEILSSYEQYF. CDR3 sequence (DNA): TGTGCCAGCAGCTTCGAGATTCTTAGCTCCTACGAGCAGTACTTC.